Sequencing of this T cell receptor beta chain was carried out in a study of shared clonotypes between healthy human individuals. Study-level findings and limits: Blood alone was sampled, and tissue repertoires likely differ. Generation probability values for non-shared clonotypes were lower than those for clonotypes shared by all four donors.

CDR1 SQVTM and CDR2 ANQGSEA come from the germline V gene. This CDR3 is built from 12 residues. V shed 7 bases and J 3 bases; nucleotides not matched to a gene: 2. How the authors handled the data: Junction-only sequences without quality scores were provided by ImmunoSEQ, so filtering was different. Produced via immunoSEQ multiplex PCR; TCRdb's table is partial and in-frame only. V and J calls plus clone size are reproduced from that table; the DNA served to infer D and trimming. The table has 2.3 million or so clones, approximately 95% seen once; the top ten hold under 0.45%. The split of CD4+ cells yielded CD45RA+ naive and CD45RA-negative memory subsets. A remark on this clone: The antigen remains undetermined. This sample also contains other DNA sequences that code for the same CDR3.

The sequencing sample was made of naive CD4+ T cells from PBMCs. Sample subset: CD45RA+ positively selected. This chain uses TRBV29-1 with TRBJ2-3; 9 nucleotides align to TRBD1. This receptor was obtained from a man aged 18-30 years in good health. Some clones in this sample may be carry-over from other donors' samples. CDR3 coding DNA: TGCAGCGCGGACAGGGGAACAGATACGCAGTATTTT. Translated, it gives CSADRGTDTQYF.